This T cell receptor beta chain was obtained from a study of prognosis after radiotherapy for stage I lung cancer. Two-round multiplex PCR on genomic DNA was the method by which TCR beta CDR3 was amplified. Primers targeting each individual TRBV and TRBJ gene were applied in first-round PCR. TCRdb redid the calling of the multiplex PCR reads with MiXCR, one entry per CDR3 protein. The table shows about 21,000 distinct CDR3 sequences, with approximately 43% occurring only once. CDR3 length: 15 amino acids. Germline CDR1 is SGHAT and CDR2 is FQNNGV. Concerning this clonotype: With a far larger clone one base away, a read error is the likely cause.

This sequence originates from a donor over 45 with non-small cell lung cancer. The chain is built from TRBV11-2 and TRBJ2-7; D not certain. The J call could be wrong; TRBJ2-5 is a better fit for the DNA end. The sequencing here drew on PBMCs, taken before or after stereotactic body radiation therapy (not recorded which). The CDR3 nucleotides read TGTGCCAGCAGCTTCCCCCGGTACTATTGGGAGACCCAGTACTTC. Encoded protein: CASSFPRYYWETQYF.